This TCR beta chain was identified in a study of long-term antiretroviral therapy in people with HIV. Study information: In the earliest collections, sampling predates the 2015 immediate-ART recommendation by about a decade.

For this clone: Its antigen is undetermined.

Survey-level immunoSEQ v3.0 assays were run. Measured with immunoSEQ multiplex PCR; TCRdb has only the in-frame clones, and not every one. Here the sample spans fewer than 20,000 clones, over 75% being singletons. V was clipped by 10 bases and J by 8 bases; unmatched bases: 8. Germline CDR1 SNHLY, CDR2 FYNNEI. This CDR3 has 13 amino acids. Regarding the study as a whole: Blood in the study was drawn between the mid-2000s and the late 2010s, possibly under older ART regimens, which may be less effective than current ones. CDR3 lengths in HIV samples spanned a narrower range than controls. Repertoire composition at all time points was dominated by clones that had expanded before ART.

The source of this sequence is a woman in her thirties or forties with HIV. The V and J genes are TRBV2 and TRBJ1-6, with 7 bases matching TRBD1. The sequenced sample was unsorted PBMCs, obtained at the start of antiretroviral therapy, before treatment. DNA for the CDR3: TGTGCCACGGAAACAGGGGAGGATTCACCCCTCCACTTT. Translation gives CATETGEDSPLHF.